This T cell receptor beta chain originates from a study of T cell responses to AZD1222 COVID-19 vaccine (dated by TCRdb to the early 2020s). Context from the whole study: A total of 230 to 250 trial participants underwent TCR sequencing, of whom around 200 received two doses of AZD1222 and some 25 received two doses of the MenACWY control vaccine. Trial participants were enrolled by age into 18-55, 56-69 and 70-plus year subgroups, with roughly 150, 30 and 60 TCR-sequenced participants respectively.

The CDR3 regions of human TCRbeta chains were subjected to immunosequencing. From the authors' description of their analysis: Repertoire TCRs were matched against a reference library of SARS-CoV-2-specific TCRs generated with the MIRA antigen-specificity platform. Breadth meant the fraction of unique TCRs that were SARS-CoV-2-associated, whereas depth meant the fraction of total T cells that were SARS-CoV-2-associated. Using the MIRA data, each spike-specific TCR was assigned both to the spike region to which the TCR was reactive and to a CD4 or CD8 class. Log10-transformed breadth and depth values were compared by one-way ANOVA with Sidak's multiple comparisons tests. Not all clones reach the TCRdb copy of this immuneACCESS table, which keeps in-frame sequences only. Checked studies attribute under half of the gap to unresolved V genes and leave the rest unexplained. The DNA gave D and trimming, while V, J and clone size come from that table. The sample table lists about 130,000 clones, 85% to 95% of them with a count of one. The ten largest clones represent 6.5% to 8% of the sample.

General findings and caveats noted by the study authors: Epitopes outside the regions mutated in the B.1.351 and B.1.1.7 variants were reportedly recognized by nearly half of the unique spike-specific TCRs. Participants were mostly white British and included more females than males, and it was suggested by the authors that clonal diversity may have been underestimated. Because no day 14 peak-response samples were available, repertoires were characterized only after the peak T cell response. The 56-69-year group was small, and its depth increase did not reach significance, likely because of low power. After two AZD1222 doses, both the breadth and the depth of spike-specific TCRs were significantly higher than at day 0 and than in MenACWY recipients. CD4 TCRs associated with the vaccine covered the entire spike protein, and the dominant responses were in regions 160-218 and 743-854. Conclusions about previously exposed vaccinees were limited because only a handful of AZD1222 recipients were SARS-CoV-2 seropositive at baseline.

With respect to this clone: Its antigen is still unknown. No qualities accompany the bases; no much larger clone lies one base away.

The meaning of the sample's time point label: about 28 days (+/-7) after the second vaccine dose. AZD1222 recipients whose second dose came at about 4 weeks and those whose second dose came at about 12 weeks were combined into one group, since spike-specific TCR depth and breadth did not differ between the two schedules. Samples from vaccinated people were obtained from the UK trials COV001 and COV002, which included a single-blind randomized controlled phase 2/3 trial of AZD1222 (ChAdOx1 nCoV-19) in healthy adults. For TCRbeta chain sequencing, PBMC samples from trial participants were taken at day 0 and at day 28 after the second dose. Reading the germline V gene gives CDR1 SGHAT and CDR2 FQNNGV. The CDR3 covers 14 residues, taking in both the cysteine and the phenylalanine. The read is trimmed to its CDR3 DNA, 42 bases read in frame from base 1. V is cut by 4 bases and J by 5 bases, and the space between the germline ends is 14 bases.

The TCR was taken from an adult who received the AZD1222 COVID-19 vaccine. The sequence joins TRBV11-2 to TRBJ1-1; there is no confident call for the D gene. Sequenced here: peripheral blood, sampled 28 days after the second AZD1222 dose. The CDR3 region: CASSSRTRETEAFF. The bases read TGTGCCAGCAGCTCTCGGACCCGTGAGACTGAAGCTTTCTTT.